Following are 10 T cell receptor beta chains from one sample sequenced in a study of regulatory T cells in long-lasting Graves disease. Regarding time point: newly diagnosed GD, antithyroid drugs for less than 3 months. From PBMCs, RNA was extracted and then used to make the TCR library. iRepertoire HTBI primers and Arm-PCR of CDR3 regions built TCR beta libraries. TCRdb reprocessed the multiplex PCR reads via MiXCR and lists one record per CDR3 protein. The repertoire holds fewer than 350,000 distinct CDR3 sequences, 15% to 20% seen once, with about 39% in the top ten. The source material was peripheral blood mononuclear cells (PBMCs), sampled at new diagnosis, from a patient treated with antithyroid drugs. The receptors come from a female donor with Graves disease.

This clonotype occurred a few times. CDR3 sequence: CASSFPRGNGYEQYF. DNA for the CDR3: TGTGCCAGCAGTTTCCCTCGTGGAAACGGCTACGAGCAGTACTTC. The rearrangement joins TRBV28 to TRBJ2-7; no firm D call. The CDR3 loop spans 15 amino acids. Trimming pared 3 bases from V and 3 bases from J, leaving 15 bases between. CDR1 is MDHEN and CDR2 is SYDVKM in the germline V gene. The whole variable domain, filled in from reference TRBV28 and TRBJ2-7, reads DVKVTQSSRYLVKRTGEKVFLECVQDMDHENMFWYRQDPGLGLRLIYFSYDVKMKEKGDIPEGYSVSREKKERFSLILESASTNQTSMYLCASSFPRGNGYEQYFGPGTRLTVT.

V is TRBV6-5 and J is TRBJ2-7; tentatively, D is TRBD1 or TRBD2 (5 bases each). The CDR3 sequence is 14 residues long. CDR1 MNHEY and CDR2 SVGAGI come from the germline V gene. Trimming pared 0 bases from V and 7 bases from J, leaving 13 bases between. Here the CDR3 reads CASSYSPGTGEQYF. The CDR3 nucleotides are TGTGCCAGCAGTTACTCCCCAGGGACGGGGGAGCAGTACTTC.

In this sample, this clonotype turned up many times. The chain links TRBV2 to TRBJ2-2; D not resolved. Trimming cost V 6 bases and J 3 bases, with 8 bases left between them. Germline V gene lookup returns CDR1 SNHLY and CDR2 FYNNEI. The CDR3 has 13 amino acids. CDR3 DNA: TGTGCCAGCAGGTTTAAGGACACCGGGGAGCTGTTTTTT. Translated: CASRFKDTGELFF.

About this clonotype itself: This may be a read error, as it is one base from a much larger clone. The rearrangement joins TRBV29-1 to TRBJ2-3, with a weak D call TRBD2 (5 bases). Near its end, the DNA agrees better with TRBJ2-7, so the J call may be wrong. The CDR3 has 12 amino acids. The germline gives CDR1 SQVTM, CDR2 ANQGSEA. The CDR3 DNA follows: TGCAGCGTTGCCAGCGGTGTCAATGAGCAGTACTTC. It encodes CSVASGVNEQYF.

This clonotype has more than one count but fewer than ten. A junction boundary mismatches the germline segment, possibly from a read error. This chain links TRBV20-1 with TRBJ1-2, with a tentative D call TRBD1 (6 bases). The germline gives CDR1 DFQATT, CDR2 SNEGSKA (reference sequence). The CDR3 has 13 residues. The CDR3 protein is CSAPKPDSYGYAF. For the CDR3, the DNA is TGCAGTGCCCCAAAGCCGGACAGCTATGGCTACGCCTTC.

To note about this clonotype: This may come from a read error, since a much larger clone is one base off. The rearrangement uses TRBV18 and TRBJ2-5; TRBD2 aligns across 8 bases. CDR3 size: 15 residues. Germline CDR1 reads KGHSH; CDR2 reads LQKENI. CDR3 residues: CASSLNSGSGEAQYF. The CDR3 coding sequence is TGTGCCAGCTCACTTAACAGCGGGAGCGGAGAGGCCCAGTACTTC.

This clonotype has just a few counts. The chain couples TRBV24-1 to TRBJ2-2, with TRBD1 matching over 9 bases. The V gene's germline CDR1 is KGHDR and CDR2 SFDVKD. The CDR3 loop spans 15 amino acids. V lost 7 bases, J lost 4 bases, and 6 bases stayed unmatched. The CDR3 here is CATRTGTGFTGELFF. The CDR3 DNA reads TGTGCCACCAGGACCGGGACAGGGTTCACCGGGGAGCTGTTTTTT.

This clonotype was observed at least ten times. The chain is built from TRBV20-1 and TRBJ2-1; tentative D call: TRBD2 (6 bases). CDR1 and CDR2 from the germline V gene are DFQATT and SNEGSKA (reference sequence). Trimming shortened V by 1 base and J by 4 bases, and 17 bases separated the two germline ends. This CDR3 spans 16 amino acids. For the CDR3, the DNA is TGCAGTGCTAGAGTGGTTGATGCGGGACGATACAATGAGCAGTTCTTC. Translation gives CSARVVDAGRYNEQFF.

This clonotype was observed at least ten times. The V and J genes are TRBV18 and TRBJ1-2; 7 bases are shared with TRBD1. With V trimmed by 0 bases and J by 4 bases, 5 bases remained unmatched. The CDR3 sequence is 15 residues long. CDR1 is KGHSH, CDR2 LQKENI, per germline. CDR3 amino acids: CASSPPQGGAYGYTF. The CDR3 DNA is TGTGCCAGCTCACCACCGCAGGGGGGGGCCTATGGCTACACCTTC.

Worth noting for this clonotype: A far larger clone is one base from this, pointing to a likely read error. CDR3 sequence: CASSPQGRLGNEQYF. CDR3 coding DNA: TGTGCCAGCAGTCCACAGGGTAGATTGGGGAATGAGCAGTACTTC. The chain joins TRBV11-3 to TRBJ2-7, with D possibly matching TRBD1 (6 bases). V lost 6 bases, J lost 7 bases, and 22 bases lay in between. Germline CDR1 is SGHNT and CDR2 is YENEEA. The CDR3 sequence is 15 residues long.